This passage covers 10 T cell receptor beta chains from one sample sequenced in a study of low-dose radiotherapy and immunotherapy resistance in tumors. Time point noted: after trial treatment. The treatment is: LDRT plus nivolumab, ipilimumab, low-dose cyclophosphamide and aspirin (RACIN trial). With TRAV- and TRBV-specific primers, first-strand cDNA was made, covering the alpha and beta chains. A constant-region primer paired with the V-primer adapter amplified TCRs over 20 PCR cycles. MiXCR was run by TCRdb on the reads, yielding one entry per CDR3 protein. The data show 30,000 or so distinct CDR3 sequences, 49% seen once. The input for sequencing was PBMCs, taken after low-dose radiotherapy plus immunotherapy. The receptor source for this set is a male donor with gallbladder cancer.

A word on this clonotype: It differs at one base from a far larger clone, so likely a read error. J is TRBJ2-7 and V is TRBV5-8, with 9 bases aligning to TRBD1. Germline V gives CDR1 SGHTS, CDR2 YDEGEE. The length of the CDR3 is 14 residues. CDR3 region: CASSSGTGTYERYF. CDR3 DNA: TGTGCCAGCAGTTCCGGGACAGGGACCTACGAGCGGTACTTC.

V gene TRBV5-8 combines with J gene TRBJ1-5, with unresolved D. The germline gives CDR1 SGHTS, CDR2 YDEGEE. This CDR3 contains 15 residues. With 4 bases removed from V and 0 bases from J, the gap between germline ends came to 11 bases. CDR3 nucleotide sequence: TGTGCCAGCAGCCCCGCCGGGGATAGCAATCAGCCCCAGCATTTT. Its translation: CASSPAGDSNQPQHF. Variable domain in full (rest from reference TRBV5-8 and TRBJ1-5): EAGVTQSPTHLIKTRGQQATLRCSPISGHTSVYWYQQALGLGLQFLLWYDEGEERNRGNFPPRFSGRQFPNYSSELNVNALELEDSALYLCASSPAGDSNQPQHFGDGTRLSIL.

The chain employs TRBV24-1 and TRBJ1-3, with D possibly being TRBD1 (6 bases). The germline gives CDR1 KGHDR, CDR2 SFDVKD. V was trimmed by 3 bases and J by 0 bases, leaving 14 bases between them. CDR3 length: 17 residues. CDR3 sequence reads: CATSDTRDTHSGNTIYF. In nucleotides, the CDR3 is TGTGCCACCAGTGATACCCGGGACACACACTCTGGAAACACCATATATTTT.

This chain uses TRBV5-6 with TRBJ2-3; 9 bases map to TRBD1. The CDR3 consists of 15 residues. Germline V CDR1 and CDR2: SGHDT, YYEEEE. With 4 bases clipped from V and 6 bases from J, the junction kept 9 bases outside the gene matches. The CDR3 is CASSDTGTGRDTQYF. The CDR3 bases are TGTGCCAGCAGCGACACCGGGACAGGGAGGGATACGCAGTATTTT.

This clonotype was recorded only once. The rearrangement links TRBV5-6 to TRBJ2-7; D might be TRBD1 (6 bases). The CDR3 runs 13 residues. Trimming took off 4 bases at V and 3 bases at J, with 11 bases between the two ends. From germline, CDR1 is SGHDT and CDR2 YYEEEE. As DNA, the CDR3 is TGTGCCAGCAGCCCGAGGACAGTCTACGAGCAGTACTTC. This encodes CASSPRTVYEQYF.

The chain joins TRBV27 to TRBJ1-2, with TRBD1 matching over 9 bases. Per the germline V gene, CDR1 is MNHEY and CDR2 is SMNVEV (reference sequence). With V trimmed by 10 bases and J by 5 bases, 5 bases remained unmatched. The CDR3 is 12 residues long. This CDR3 reads CAIGQGSYGYTF. The CDR3 nucleotides read TGTGCCATTGGACAGGGGTCTTATGGCTACACCTTC.

As for this clonotype: This likely came from a read error, as a far larger clone is one base away. The chain uses TRBV20-1 and TRBJ2-1; TRBD2 matches 12 bases. With V trimmed by 3 bases and J by 10 bases, 7 bases remained unmatched. The CDR3 sequence is 14 residues long. Germline V gene sequence: CDR1 DFQATT, CDR2 SNEGSKA (reference sequence). The CDR3 loop reads CSASKTSGSGEQFF. For the CDR3, the DNA is TGCAGTGCTAGTAAGACTAGCGGGAGTGGGGAGCAGTTCTTC.

With respect to this clonotype: It differs at one base from a far larger clone, so likely a read error. The gene calls are TRBV7-2 and TRBJ2-7; D is unclear. This CDR3 comprises 14 residues. Trimming shortened V by 2 bases and J by 6 bases, and 14 bases separated the two germline ends. Germline V CDR1 and CDR2: SGHTA, FQGNSA. CDR3 loop: CASSLNRDRAEQYF. For the CDR3, the DNA is TGTGCCAGCAGCTTAAATCGTGATAGAGCCGAGCAGTACTTC.

This clonotype is labeled medium-sized. V gene TRBV9 combines with J gene TRBJ2-7; D remains ambiguous. V lost 0 bases, J lost 3 bases, and 10 bases lay in between. In germline, CDR1 is SGDLS, CDR2 YYNGEE. The CDR3 contains 14 residues. The CDR3 coding sequence is TGTGCCAGCAGCGTAGAACCTTACAACTACGAGCAGTACTTC. Its translation is CASSVEPYNYEQYF. Full variable domain (remainder filled in from reference TRBV9 and TRBJ2-7): DSGVTQTPKHLITATGQRVTLRCSPRSGDLSVYWYQQSLDQGLQFLIQYYNGEERAKGNILERFSAQQFPDLHSELNLSSLELGDSALYFCASSVEPYNYEQYFGPGTRLTVT.

This clonotype appeared a few times. A read error is likely here: a far larger clone is one base away. The CDR3 reads CASTPPAGIRNEQYF. The CDR3 region has the DNA TGTGCCAGCACCCCGCCGGCGGGGATTCGAAATGAGCAGTACTTC. The chain combines TRBV7-2 with TRBJ2-7; D might be TRBD2 (6 bases). This CDR3 comprises 15 residues. Germline CDR1 and CDR2: SGHTA and FQGNSA. Trimming shortened V by 7 bases and J by 7 bases, and 23 bases separated the two germline ends.